This T cell receptor beta chain derives from a study of cytomegalovirus exposure and HLA in healthy donors. General study points: Most TCRs appeared rarely, but some public TCRs recurred in many donors. One variant, a missense change in DCLRE1C, was linked in a later analysis to TCR beta V- and J-gene trimming. Investigators reported 164 TCR beta chains as tied to cytomegalovirus.

The PCR contained 60 Vbeta and 13 Jbeta primers. Libraries were prepared by immunoSEQ multiplex PCR; TCRdb keeps only in-frame clonotypes and omits some of them. Of 150,000 to 200,000 clones listed, about 80% are singletons. Comment on this clone: Its antigen is as yet unknown.

CDR3 length: 15 amino acids. Trimming removed 5 bases from V and 3 bases from J, with 15 bases in between. CDR1 is SNHLY and CDR2 is FYNNEI in the germline V gene. This TCR was sampled from a man between 18 and 29 years old in good health and CMV-seropositive. Sequenced: PBMCs. The gene calls are TRBV2 and TRBJ2-3, with a possible D match to TRBD2 (5 bases). CDR3 sequence (DNA): TGTGCCAGCAGTCCTCCGGAGGAGCGGACAGATACGCAGTATTTT. Protein product: CASSPPEERTDTQYF.